These T cell receptor beta chains were read from a single sample in a study of T cell responses to AZD1222 COVID-19 vaccine. Sequenced by immunoSEQ multiplex PCR; TCRdb stores in-frame clones only, minus some. The sample lists 99,000 or so clones, about 89% occurring once. This specimen consisted of peripheral blood, obtained on day 0 of AZD1222 vaccination. These receptors were obtained from an adult in good health. Each CDR3 is given with its conserved first and last residue. D genes are given only for firm matches. Clone size is shown for a subset of rows, as once, few, many or a class of expanded clone.

clone_size: .
d_call: TRBD1
j_call: TRBJ1-1
v_call: TRBV12-3/TRBV12-4
cdr3_nt: TGTGCCAGCAGTCCCTCAGGGGGCCCCGAAGCTTTCTTT
cdr3_aa: CASSPSGGPEAFF

clone_size: .
d_call: TRBD1
j_call: TRBJ2-1
v_call: TRBV7-3
cdr3_nt: TGTGCCAGCAGCTTAGGAATTAGGACAGGAGCCTACAATGAGCAGTTCTTC
cdr3_aa: CASSLGIRTGAYNEQFF

clone_size: .
d_call: .
j_call: TRBJ1-2
v_call: TRBV6-2/TRBV6-3
cdr3_nt: TGTGCCAGCAGTTACTCCACAGGCCTCTATGGCTACACCTTC
cdr3_aa: CASSYSTGLYGYTF

clone_size: .
d_call: .
j_call: TRBJ2-7
v_call: TRBV18
cdr3_nt: TGTGCCAGCTCGGCTTCGGGACTGCACTACGAGCAGTACTTC
cdr3_aa: CASSASGLHYEQYF

clone_size: .
d_call: .
j_call: TRBJ1-1
v_call: TRBV5-8
cdr3_nt: TGTGCCAGCAGCTTGTTAGAGGCAAGGGGGAACACTGAAGCTTTCTTT
cdr3_aa: CASSLLEARGNTEAFF

clone_size: once
d_call: .
j_call: TRBJ2-3
v_call: TRBV10-2
cdr3_nt: TGCGCCAGCAGTGGCCAGGGCCGCACAGATACGCAGTATTTT
cdr3_aa: CASSGQGRTDTQYF

clone_size: .
d_call: .
j_call: TRBJ1-2
v_call: TRBV9
cdr3_nt: TGTGCCAGCAGCGTAGGATGGCAGATGGATGGCTACACCTTC
cdr3_aa: CASSVGWQMDGYTF

clone_size: .
d_call: .
j_call: TRBJ2-2
v_call: TRBV4-2
cdr3_nt: TGTGCCAGCAGCCAACACCTGAGGAGCGTCACCGGGGAGCTGTTTTTT
cdr3_aa: CASSQHLRSVTGELFF

clone_size: .
d_call: TRBD1
j_call: TRBJ1-2
v_call: TRBV27
cdr3_nt: TGTGCCAGCAGTCGGACAGGGGGCTTTAACTATGGCTACACCTTC
cdr3_aa: CASSRTGGFNYGYTF

clone_size: .
d_call: .
j_call: TRBJ1-5
v_call: TRBV2
cdr3_nt: TGTGCCAGCAGTGATGTGCCAGCTATTAGCAATCAGCCCCAGCATTTT
cdr3_aa: CASSDVPAISNQPQHF

clone_size: few
d_call: .
j_call: TRBJ1-4
v_call: TRBV11-2
cdr3_nt: TGTGCCAGCAGCTTGCGACCGGGTTGGGAAAAACTGTTTTTT
cdr3_aa: CASSLRPGWEKLFF

clone_size: .
d_call: TRBD2
j_call: TRBJ2-3
v_call: TRBV27
cdr3_nt: TGTGCCAGCATCTCTAGCGGGACTAGCACAGATACGCAGTATTTT
cdr3_aa: CASISSGTSTDTQYF

clone_size: .
d_call: .
j_call: TRBJ1-3
v_call: TRBV15
cdr3_nt: TGTGCCACCAGCAGAGATAGGTCGGGAAACACCATATATTTT
cdr3_aa: CATSRDRSGNTIYF

clone_size: .
d_call: .
j_call: TRBJ1-6
v_call: TRBV5-4
cdr3_nt: TGTGCCAGCAGCTTGCAACATTATAATTCACCCCTCCACTTT
cdr3_aa: CASSLQHYNSPLHF

clone_size: .
d_call: .
j_call: TRBJ2-1
v_call: TRBV6-5
cdr3_nt: TGTGCCAGCAGTTACGGTCAGGGTGGCAATGAGCAGTTCTTC
cdr3_aa: CASSYGQGGNEQFF

clone_size: .
d_call: TRBD1
j_call: TRBJ1-3
v_call: TRBV13
cdr3_nt: TGTGCCAGCAGCGACTACCTGGGACAGGGCGGAAACACCATATATTTT
cdr3_aa: CASSDYLGQGGNTIYF

clone_size: .
d_call: .
j_call: TRBJ2-7
v_call: TRBV7-6
cdr3_nt: TGTGCCAGCAGCTCCTCAGGTGACTTCTACGAGCAGTACTTC
cdr3_aa: CASSSSGDFYEQYF

clone_size: .
d_call: .
j_call: TRBJ1-6
v_call: TRBV30
cdr3_nt: TGTGCCTGGAGTACGGGGAGCTCCTATAATTCACCCCTCCACTTT
cdr3_aa: CAWSTGSSYNSPLHF

clone_size: .
d_call: .
j_call: TRBJ1-1
v_call: TRBV4-2
cdr3_nt: TGTGCCAGCAGCCAGGAACTGGGCACTGAAGCTTTCTTT
cdr3_aa: CASSQELGTEAFF

clone_size: .
d_call: .
j_call: TRBJ2-7
v_call: TRBV6-5
cdr3_nt: TGTGCCAGCAGTAGACCACACGGGCGGTCGTACGAGCAGTACTTC
cdr3_aa: CASSRPHGRSYEQYF

clone_size: few
d_call: .
j_call: TRBJ2-2
v_call: TRBV3-1/TRBV3-2
cdr3_nt: TGTGCCAGCAGCCAAGCTGCCAGTTCTTCCGGGGAGCTGTTTTTT
cdr3_aa: CASSQAASSSGELFF

clone_size: .
d_call: .
j_call: TRBJ1-1
v_call: TRBV7-2
cdr3_nt: TGTGCCAGCAGCTGGCGGCGCGGGGACACTGAAGCTTTCTTT
cdr3_aa: CASSWRRGDTEAFF

clone_size: .
d_call: .
j_call: TRBJ2-7
v_call: TRBV2
cdr3_nt: TGTGCCAGCACTCCGGATCAGGCTTGGGAGCAGTACTTC
cdr3_aa: CASTPDQAWEQYF

clone_size: .
d_call: .
j_call: TRBJ2-2
v_call: TRBV24-1
cdr3_nt: TGTGCCACCAGTGATTCTCCCTTAGGCAGGGCCGGGGAGCTGTTTTTT
cdr3_aa: CATSDSPLGRAGELFF

clone_size: .
d_call: TRBD1
j_call: TRBJ1-1
v_call: TRBV7-6
cdr3_nt: TGTGCCAGCAGCTTAGGTGATAGACAGGGCGCTGAAGCTTTCTTT
cdr3_aa: CASSLGDRQGAEAFF

clone_size: few
d_call: TRBD2
j_call: TRBJ2-3
v_call: TRBV29-1
cdr3_nt: TGCAGCGTTGAAGATCGGCTAGCGGGTACAGATACGCAGTATTTT
cdr3_aa: CSVEDRLAGTDTQYF

clone_size: .
d_call: .
j_call: TRBJ1-6
v_call: TRBV18
cdr3_nt: TGTGCCAGCTCACCAGGCTTCCAGGGTTCACCCCTCCACTTT
cdr3_aa: CASSPGFQGSPLHF

clone_size: .
d_call: .
j_call: TRBJ1-1
v_call: TRBV27
cdr3_nt: TGTGCCAGCGCCTGGAACCAGGGCGGAGGCACTGAAGCTTTCTTT
cdr3_aa: CASAWNQGGGTEAFF

clone_size: .
d_call: .
j_call: TRBJ1-1
v_call: TRBV2
cdr3_nt: TGTGCCAGCACTGTGGGGATGAACACTGAAGCTTTCTTT
cdr3_aa: CASTVGMNTEAFF

clone_size: .
d_call: .
j_call: TRBJ1-1
v_call: TRBV2
cdr3_nt: TGTGCCAGCAGTGAACCACAGCCTGAAGCTTTCTTT
cdr3_aa: CASSEPQPEAFF

clone_size: .
d_call: .
j_call: TRBJ2-7
v_call: TRBV25-1
cdr3_nt: TGTGCCAGCACCCCAGGACAGTCCTTAGGCGAGCAGTACTTC
cdr3_aa: CASTPGQSLGEQYF

clone_size: .
d_call: .
j_call: TRBJ2-7
v_call: TRBV29-1
cdr3_nt: TGCAGCGTTGTAAAGGGGTACGAGCAGTACTTC
cdr3_aa: CSVVKGYEQYF

clone_size: .
d_call: .
j_call: TRBJ2-3
v_call: TRBV7-8
cdr3_nt: TGTGCCAGCAATTTGGCAGCCACCACAGATACGCAGTATTTT
cdr3_aa: CASNLAATTDTQYF

clone_size: .
d_call: .
j_call: TRBJ1-6
v_call: TRBV5-1
cdr3_nt: TGCGCCAGCAGCTTGCGGCAGGGTGACAATTCACCCCTCCACTTT
cdr3_aa: CASSLRQGDNSPLHF

clone_size: .
d_call: .
j_call: TRBJ1-1
v_call: TRBV30
cdr3_nt: TGTGCCTGGTTCTACCCCCGGGAGAGTTACACTGAAGCTTTCTTT
cdr3_aa: CAWFYPRESYTEAFF

clone_size: .
d_call: TRBD1
j_call: TRBJ1-2
v_call: TRBV6-5
cdr3_nt: TGTGCCAGCAGTTACCCGAACCACAGGGGGAGAGGCTACACCTTC
cdr3_aa: CASSYPNHRGRGYTF

clone_size: .
d_call: TRBD1
j_call: TRBJ1-2
v_call: TRBV7-2
cdr3_nt: TGTGCCAGCAGGCTAGCGGGACAGCACCCCTATGGCTACACCTTC
cdr3_aa: CASRLAGQHPYGYTF

clone_size: .
d_call: .
j_call: TRBJ1-1
v_call: TRBV7-9
cdr3_nt: TGTGCCAGCAGCTTAGGACAGGACCCTTGGGTGAACACTGAAGCTTTCTTT
cdr3_aa: CASSLGQDPWVNTEAFF

clone_size: once
d_call: TRBD1
j_call: TRBJ1-1
v_call: TRBV19
cdr3_nt: TGTGCCAGTAGTATAGCGGCCAACAGGGGTGGAACTGAAGCTTTCTTT
cdr3_aa: CASSIAANRGGTEAFF

clone_size: .
d_call: TRBD1
j_call: TRBJ1-1
v_call: TRBV7-9
cdr3_nt: TGTGCCAGCAGGGACCGGGACAGCCCGAACACTGAAGCTTTCTTT
cdr3_aa: CASRDRDSPNTEAFF

clone_size: .
d_call: .
j_call: TRBJ2-7
v_call: TRBV10-2
cdr3_nt: TGCGCCACCCTTTCGGCAGGGGCCCTTTACGAGCAGTACTTC
cdr3_aa: CATLSAGALYEQYF

clone_size: .
d_call: .
j_call: TRBJ2-7
v_call: TRBV18
cdr3_nt: TGTGCCAGCTCACCAGGAGACAGCTCCTACGAGCAGTACTTC
cdr3_aa: CASSPGDSSYEQYF

clone_size: .
d_call: TRBD1
j_call: TRBJ2-2
v_call: TRBV7-3
cdr3_nt: TGTGCCAGCAACGGACAGGGACGGGGCGGGGAGCTGTTTTTT
cdr3_aa: CASNGQGRGGELFF

clone_size: .
d_call: .
j_call: TRBJ1-1
v_call: TRBV5-1
cdr3_nt: TGCGCCAGCAGCCCGCAGGACCAAGTGAACACTGAAGCTTTCTTT
cdr3_aa: CASSPQDQVNTEAFF

clone_size: .
d_call: .
j_call: TRBJ2-7
v_call: TRBV13
cdr3_nt: TGTGCCAGCAGCTCAGCCCGGGGGTCCTACGAGCAGTACTTC
cdr3_aa: CASSSARGSYEQYF

clone_size: .
d_call: TRBD1
j_call: TRBJ2-2
v_call: TRBV5-1
cdr3_nt: TGCGCCAGCAGCTTGGGACAGGGGGCTGGCGGGGAGCTGTTTTTT
cdr3_aa: CASSLGQGAGGELFF